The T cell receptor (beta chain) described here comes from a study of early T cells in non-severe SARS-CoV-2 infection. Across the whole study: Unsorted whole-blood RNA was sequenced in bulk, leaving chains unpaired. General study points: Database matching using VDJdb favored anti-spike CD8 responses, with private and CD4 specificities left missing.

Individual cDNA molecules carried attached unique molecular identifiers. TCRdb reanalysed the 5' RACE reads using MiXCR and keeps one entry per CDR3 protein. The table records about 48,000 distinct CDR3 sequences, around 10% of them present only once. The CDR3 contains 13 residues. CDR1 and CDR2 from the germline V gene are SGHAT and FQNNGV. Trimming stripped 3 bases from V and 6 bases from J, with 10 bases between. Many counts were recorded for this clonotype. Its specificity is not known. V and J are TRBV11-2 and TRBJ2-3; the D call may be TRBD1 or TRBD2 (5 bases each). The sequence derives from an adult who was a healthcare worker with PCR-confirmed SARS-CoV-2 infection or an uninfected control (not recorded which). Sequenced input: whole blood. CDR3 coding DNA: TGTGCCAGCAGCTTGGGGGTCCGGGATACGCAGTATTTT. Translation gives CASSLGVRDTQYF.